In its sample, the clone carrying this T cell receptor (beta chain) was seen a few times. In the original workflow: It was from reference gene primer amplification that nucleated cell counts were estimated. Some clones are missing from TCRdb's copy, which holds only in-frame ones; the method was immunoSEQ multiplex PCR. From that table come the V and J calls and clone size; the DNA was used to work out D and trimming. The sample includes 60,000 to 70,000 clones, 80% to 85% of them seen just once. Trimming left V 0 bases short and J 2 bases short, with 4 bases between. The V gene's germline CDR1 is LNHDA and CDR2 SQIVND (reference sequence). The CDR3 spans 13 residues. These data originate in a study of blood T cell repertoires in COVID-19.

This TCR was sampled from an older woman with acute or convalescent COVID-19. The gene calls are TRBV19 and TRBJ1-1, with no clear D. Sequencing was carried out using peripheral blood. CDR3 region: CASSIDKNTEAFF. CDR3 coding DNA: TGTGCCAGTAGTATAGATAAAAACACTGAAGCTTTCTTT.